These 8 T cell receptor beta chains originate from one sample sequenced in a study of T cells in Graves' hyperthyroidism and ophthalmopathy. Amplification of TCR beta CDR3 regions used RNA as the template. A first-round RT-PCR of the TCR CDR3 used the HTBI primer set. One entry per CDR3 protein results from TCRdb running MiXCR on the multiplex PCR reads. The table lists roughly 570,000 distinct CDR3 sequences, around 46% of them singletons, with under 20% in the top ten. Material for sequencing was peripheral blood or thyroid tissue (not recorded which). The receptors derive from an adult woman with Graves' disease, either hyperthyroidism or ophthalmopathy (not recorded which).

This clonotype was counted between two and nine times. The chain is built from TRBV7-9 and TRBJ2-2; a possible D gene is TRBD1 (6 bases). Looked up from germline, CDR1 is SEHNR and CDR2 is FQNEAQ (reference sequence). The CDR3 loop spans 22 amino acids. V was pared by 3 bases and J by 4 bases, with 33 bases between. This chain's CDR3 is CASSFSGTGQHKPPGSTGELFF. CDR3 DNA sequence: TGTGCCAGCAGCTTCAGTGGTACAGGGCAGCACAAACCGCCGGGGTCCACCGGGGAGCTGTTTTTT. Full variable domain (outside the CDR3, taken from reference TRBV7-9 and TRBJ2-2): DTGVSQNPRHKITKRGQNVTFRCDPISEHNRLYWYRQTLGQGPEFLTYFQNEAQLEKSRLLSDRFSAERPKGSFSTLEIQRTEQGDSAMYLCASSFSGTGQHKPPGSTGELFFGEGSRLTVL.

The chain combines TRBV6-1 with TRBJ1-6, with D uncertain. Trimming took off 7 bases at V and 8 bases at J, with 12 bases between the two ends. This CDR3 comprises 13 residues. The germline V gene encodes CDR1 MNHNS and CDR2 SASEGT. CDR3 sequence: CASKHGVDSPLHF. The CDR3 DNA sequence: TGTGCCAGCAAGCACGGCGTGGATTCACCCCTCCACTTT.

This clonotype was counted at least ten times. The rearrangement links TRBV10-2 to TRBJ1-5, with 8 bases matching TRBD1. Germline V gene sequence: CDR1 WSHSY, CDR2 SAAADI. CDR3 size: 12 residues. The ends lost 7 bases at V and 6 bases at J; junction bases unmatched: 2. In nucleotides, the CDR3 is TGCGCCAGCACTCAGGGGGCTCAGCCCCAGCATTTT. It translates to CASTQGAQPQHF.

The chain uses TRBV9 and TRBJ1-6, with 7 bases matching TRBD1. The trim removed 0 bases at V and 8 bases at J, leaving 5 bases unmatched. The CDR3 is 15 residues long. Germline loops: CDR1 SGDLS, CDR2 YYNGEE. The CDR3 sequence: CASSVDGTADSPLHF. In nucleotides, the CDR3 is TGTGCCAGCAGCGTAGACGGGACAGCCGATTCACCCCTCCACTTT.

The chain couples TRBV15 to TRBJ1-4, with 8 bases identical to TRBD1. The CDR3 totals 13 residues. Germline V gene data show CDR1 as LNHNV and CDR2 as YYDKDF (reference sequence). The junction had 4 bases not matched to a gene; V was cut back by 8 bases and J by 5 bases. This CDR3 reads CATSRQGNEKLFF. The CDR3 DNA is TGTGCCACCTCTCGACAGGGGAATGAAAAACTGTTTTTT.

This clonotype appeared many times. V gene TRBV20-1 combines with J gene TRBJ2-7; 10 bases match TRBD2. With V trimmed by 0 bases and J by 3 bases, 2 bases remained unmatched. This CDR3 region has 14 residues. The V gene's germline CDR1 is DFQATT and CDR2 SNEGSKA (reference sequence). CDR3 region: CSARDRTSGYEQYF. CDR3 nucleotides: TGCAGTGCTAGAGATCGGACTAGCGGCTACGAGCAGTACTTC.

This clonotype was recorded many times. The gene calls are TRBV5-5 and TRBJ2-7, with D possibly being TRBD1 (5 bases). CDR1 and CDR2 (germline): SGHKS, YYEKEE (reference sequence). CDR3 length: 16 amino acids. Trimming removed 4 bases at V and 1 base at J, with 18 bases between. The CDR3 DNA sequence: TGTGCCAGCAGCCCCTCCGGACACATTATATCCTACGAGCAGTACTTC. Its protein is CASSPSGHIISYEQYF.

This clonotype was detected only a few times. This chain links TRBV15 with TRBJ2-6; D is unclear. V lost 8 bases and J 1 base, leaving 9 bases between the germline ends. From germline, CDR1 is LNHNV and CDR2 YYDKDF (reference sequence). This CDR3 region has 14 residues. The CDR3 here is CATGWASGANVLTF. As DNA, the CDR3 is TGTGCCACCGGTTGGGCATCTGGGGCCAACGTCCTGACTTTC.